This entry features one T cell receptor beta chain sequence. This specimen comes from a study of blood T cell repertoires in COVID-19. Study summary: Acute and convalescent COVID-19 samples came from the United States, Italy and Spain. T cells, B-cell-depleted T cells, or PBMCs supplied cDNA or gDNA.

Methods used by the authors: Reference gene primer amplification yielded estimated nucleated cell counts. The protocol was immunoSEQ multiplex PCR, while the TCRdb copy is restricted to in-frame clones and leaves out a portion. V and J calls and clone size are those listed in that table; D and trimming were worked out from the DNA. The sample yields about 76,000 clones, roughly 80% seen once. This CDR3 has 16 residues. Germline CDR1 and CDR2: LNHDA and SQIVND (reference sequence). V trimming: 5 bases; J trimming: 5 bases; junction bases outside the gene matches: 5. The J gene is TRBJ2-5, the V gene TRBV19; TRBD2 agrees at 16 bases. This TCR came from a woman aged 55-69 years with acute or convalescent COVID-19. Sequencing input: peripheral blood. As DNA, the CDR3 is TGTGCCAGTAGTGGGACTAGCGGGGGGGCCTGGGAGACCCAGTACTTC. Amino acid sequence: CASSGTSGGAWETQYF.